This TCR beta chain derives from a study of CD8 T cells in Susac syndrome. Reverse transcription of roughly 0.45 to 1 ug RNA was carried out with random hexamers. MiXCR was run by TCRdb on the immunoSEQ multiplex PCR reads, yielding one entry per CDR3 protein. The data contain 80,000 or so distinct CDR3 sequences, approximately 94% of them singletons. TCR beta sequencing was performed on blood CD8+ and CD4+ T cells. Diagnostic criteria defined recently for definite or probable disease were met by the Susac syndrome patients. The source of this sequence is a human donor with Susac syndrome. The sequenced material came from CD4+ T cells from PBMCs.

The CDR3: CSVDARRASTDTQYF. CDR3 nucleotides: TGCAGCGTTGATGCCCGCAGGGCTAGCACAGATACGCAGTATTTT. This chain links TRBV29-1 with TRBJ2-3; TRBD1 might be the D (5 bases). The V gene's germline CDR1 is SQVTM and CDR2 ANQGSEA. The germline V and J ends were trimmed by 3 bases and 0 bases, with 13 bases remaining between them. The CDR3 loop spans 15 amino acids.